The 30 T cell receptor beta chains given below trace back to one sample, sequenced in a study of cytomegalovirus exposure and HLA in healthy donors. The PCR made use of 60 Vbeta and 13 Jbeta primers. Clones were sequenced by immunoSEQ multiplex PCR, and TCRdb holds only the in-frame ones, with some missing. Here the sample spans roughly 150,000 clones, 82% being singletons. Sequencing input: PBMCs. All receptors come from a man aged 25-45 years in good health and CMV-seropositive.

The chain recombines TRBV5-4 with TRBJ2-3, with D unresolved. This CDR3 has 11 residues. V lost 4 bases and J 10 bases, leaving 10 bases between the germline ends. CDR1 is SGHNT and CDR2 is YYREEE in the germline V gene (reference sequence). The CDR3 nucleotides read TGTGCCAGCAGCGCCGGAGTAGCGCAGTATTTT. Translation gives CASSAGVAQYF.

The V call is TRBV30, the J call TRBJ2-5, with a weak D call TRBD2 (5 bases). The DNA end is more similar to TRBJ2-7, so the J call may be wrong. The CDR3 runs to 13 residues. CDR1 and CDR2 (germline): GTSNPN, SVGIG (reference sequence). In DNA form, the CDR3 reads TGTGCCTGGAGACTAGACGGTTCCTACGAGCAGTACTTC. Translation: CAWRLDGSYEQYF.

V is TRBV11-3 and J is TRBJ2-3, with 7 bases fitting TRBD1. Unmatched junction bases numbered 13, after V lost 4 bases and J lost 0 bases. Germline CDR1 is SGHNT and CDR2 is YENEEA. CDR3 length: 18 amino acids. The CDR3 protein is CASSSPLGTATSTDTQYF. CDR3 DNA sequence: TGTGCCAGCAGCTCTCCCTTGGGGACAGCCACTAGCACAGATACGCAGTATTTT.

J is TRBJ2-2 and V is TRBV7-7, with 7 positions matching TRBD1. Trimming took 1 base from V and 4 from J; bases not matched to a gene: 3. CDR1 SSHAT and CDR2 FNYEAQ come from the germline V gene (reference sequence). CDR3 length equals 15 residues. The CDR3 nucleotides are TGTGCCAGCAGCTTAGGACAGGGCCCCACCGGGGAGCTGTTTTTT. Its translation: CASSLGQGPTGELFF.

About this clone: Other DNA variants within this sample encode the same CDR3. This chain connects TRBV28 to TRBJ2-7; 7 bases fit TRBD1. Germline CDR1 and CDR2: MDHEN and SYDVKM. Trimming cost V 6 bases and J 6 bases; bases outside gene matches: 5. There are 12 residues in the CDR3. The CDR3 DNA is TGTGCCAGCAGCCTGACAGGGCTCGAGCAGTACTTC. Its protein product is CASSLTGLEQYF.

The rearrangement uses TRBV5-1 and TRBJ1-2; a possible D gene is TRBD1 (6 bases). The CDR3 runs 14 residues. Per germline, CDR1 SGHRS and CDR2 YFSETQ. Trimming took 4 bases from V and 7 from J, leaving 17 bases between them. CDR3 DNA sequence: TGCGCCAGCAGCGGGGGCCTTCCGGGGGGTGGCTACACCTTC. The encoded protein is CASSGGLPGGGYTF.

The rearrangement uses TRBV5-1 and TRBJ2-1; 8 bases align to TRBD1. V trimming: 7 bases; J trimming: 0 bases; junction bases outside the gene matches: 15. The germline V gene encodes CDR1 SGHRS and CDR2 YFSETQ. This CDR3 has 18 residues. The CDR3 sequence is CASADRTGNGGSYNEQFF. In nucleotides, the CDR3 is TGCGCCAGCGCTGATCGGACAGGGAATGGGGGCTCCTACAATGAGCAGTTCTTC. Drawing the rest from reference TRBV5-1 and TRBJ2-1, the complete variable domain is KAGVTQTPRYLIKTRGQQVTLSCSPISGHRSVSWYQQTPGQGLQFLFEYFSETQRNKGNFPGRFSGRQFSNSRSEMNVSTLELGDSALYLCASADRTGNGGSYNEQFFGPGTRLTVL.

The chain employs TRBV6-1 and TRBJ2-2; 8 nucleotides agree with TRBD2. Per germline, CDR1 MNHNS and CDR2 SASEGT. The junction had 9 bases not matched to a gene; V was cut back by 4 bases and J by 8 bases. The CDR3 is made up of 15 amino acids. In DNA form, the CDR3 reads TGTGCCAGCAGTGGGGGGACTAGGCGTTCTGGGGAGCTGTTTTTT. It codes for CASSGGTRRSGELFF.

This clone showed up just once. The chain uses TRBV7-9 and TRBJ2-7; D remains ambiguous. Per germline, CDR1 SEHNR and CDR2 FQNEAQ (reference sequence). V lost 4 bases and J lost 4, with 8 bases in between. This CDR3 is built from 12 residues. CDR3 nucleotide sequence: TGTGCCAGCAGCTCCGACTTTTACGAGCAGTACTTC. Translated: CASSSDFYEQYF.

The gene calls are TRBV27 and TRBJ2-1, with D perhaps matching TRBD2 (7 bases). Deletions cut 3 bases from V and 8 bases from J, with 11 bases between. The CDR3 loop spans 13 amino acids. Germline CDR1 is MNHEY and CDR2 is SMNVEV (reference sequence). CDR3 sequence: CASSFEGGDEQFF. CDR3 coding DNA: TGTGCCAGCAGTTTCGAGGGGGGGGATGAGCAGTTCTTC.

This clone came up once. The V call is TRBV27, the J call TRBJ1-5, with D hard to call. The CDR3 consists of 14 residues. Deletions cut 4 bases from V and 0 bases from J, with 7 bases between. CDR1 and CDR2 (germline): MNHEY, SMNVEV (reference sequence). Here the CDR3 reads CASSSSLSNQPQHF. The CDR3 DNA reads as TGTGCCAGCAGTTCTAGCCTTAGCAATCAGCCCCAGCATTTT.

The chain combines TRBV7-9 with TRBJ1-2; the match to TRBD1 covers 9 bases. This CDR3 is built from 17 residues. The germline V gene encodes CDR1 SEHNR and CDR2 FQNEAQ (reference sequence). Trimming at V came to 3 bases and at J to 8 bases, leaving 16 bases not matched to a gene. The CDR3 bases are TGTGCCAGCAGCTTTCCGGGGACAGGGAGGTTTCTGGGAGGCTACACCTTC. Translating gives CASSFPGTGRFLGGYTF.

The rearrangement joins TRBV7-2 to TRBJ2-2, with TRBD1 matching 9 bases. Trimming removed 6 bases from V and 6 bases from J; junction bases left unmatched: 5. The CDR3 length is 14 residues. Germline V lookup: CDR1 SGHTA, CDR2 FQGNSA. This chain's CDR3 is CASSLTGGAGELFF. The CDR3 region has the DNA TGTGCCAGCAGTTTGACAGGGGGGGCCGGGGAGCTGTTTTTT.

This clone was observed a few times. The rearrangement uses TRBV6-1 and TRBJ2-7; TRBD1 matches 9 bases. V shed 5 bases and J 6 bases; nucleotides not matched to a gene: 11. CDR1 and CDR2 from the germline V gene are MNHNS and SASEGT. The length of the CDR3 is 15 residues. This chain's CDR3 is CASSRPKDRGGEQYF. DNA for the CDR3: TGTGCCAGCAGTCGACCCAAGGACAGGGGAGGCGAGCAGTACTTC.

This chain links TRBV28 with TRBJ1-5; TRBD1 aligns across 12 bases. Germline assignment: CDR1 MDHEN and CDR2 SYDVKM. This CDR3 is 17 amino acids long. With V trimmed by 2 bases and J by 5 bases, 7 bases remained unmatched. The CDR3 spells CASSLPLGQGADQPQHF. The DNA for the CDR3 is TGTGCCAGCAGTTTACCCCTGGGACAGGGGGCCGATCAGCCCCAGCATTTT.

The CDR3 here is CASSLAGADTEAFF. CDR3 in DNA: TGTGCCAGCAGCTTAGCAGGGGCGGATACTGAAGCTTTCTTT. The chain combines TRBV7-9 with TRBJ1-1; possible D gene TRBD1, 5 bases. The CDR3 has 14 residues. The germline gives CDR1 SEHNR, CDR2 FQNEAQ (reference sequence). Between the trimmed V and J ends, which lost 0 bases and 5 bases, there was a span of 10 bases.

The rearrangement uses TRBV15 and TRBJ1-1; D ambiguous. CDR3 size: 15 residues. V lost 0 bases to trimming and J lost 0 bases, with 8 bases between them. CDR1 and CDR2 (germline): LNHNV, YYDKDF (reference sequence). In nucleotides, the CDR3 is TGTGCCACCAGCAGAGATCGAGGGCTGAACACTGAAGCTTTCTTT. It is translated as CATSRDRGLNTEAFF.

The rearrangement uses TRBV11-2 and TRBJ2-3, with 7 bases matching TRBD2. The trim removed 4 bases at V and 2 bases at J, leaving 6 bases unmatched. The germline gives CDR1 SGHAT, CDR2 FQNNGV. The CDR3 is made up of 15 amino acids. In nucleotides, the CDR3 is TGTGCCAGCAGCTCCGCGGGGGAGATCACAGATACGCAGTATTTT. As protein: CASSSAGEITDTQYF.

V gene TRBV6-5 combines with J gene TRBJ1-5, with 7 nucleotides matching TRBD1. The V gene end was trimmed by 3 bases and the J gene end by 4 bases; junction bases not matched to a gene: 6. Per germline, CDR1 MNHEY and CDR2 SVGAGI. This CDR3 region has 15 residues. CDR3 sequence: CASSYRQGGNQPQHF. CDR3 nucleotide sequence: TGTGCCAGCAGTTATCGACAGGGCGGAAATCAGCCCCAGCATTTT.

This sequence joins TRBV5-6 and TRBJ2-1; D is unclear. Trimming shortened V by 2 bases and J by 3 bases, and 12 bases separated the two germline ends. This CDR3 region has 15 residues. The germline CDR1 and CDR2 sequences are SGHDT and YYEEEE. The CDR3 sequence is CASSFLPSDYNEQFF. The DNA for the CDR3 is TGTGCCAGCAGCTTCCTACCAAGTGACTACAATGAGCAGTTCTTC.

V and J are TRBV28 and TRBJ1-5; possible D gene TRBD1, 5 bases. The CDR3 length is 19 residues. The germline gives CDR1 MDHEN, CDR2 SYDVKM. V was clipped by 6 bases and J by 0 bases, with 24 bases between them. CDR3 sequence (DNA): TGTGCCAGCAGGACAGAGTTAGGGTACTGGGGGGATAGCAATCAGCCCCAGCATTTT. Amino acid sequence: CASRTELGYWGDSNQPQHF.

CDR3 DNA: TGTGCCAGCTCGAAAGGGACAGGTCTCTTGGGTGGCTACACCTTC. As protein: CASSKGTGLLGGYTF. V and J are TRBV18 and TRBJ1-2, with 8 positions matching TRBD1. Germline values: CDR1 KGHSH, CDR2 LQKENI. V shed 6 bases, J shed 7 bases, and the junction held 13 bases outside the gene matches. The CDR3 loop spans 15 amino acids.

This chain links TRBV9 with TRBJ2-3; 11 nucleotides match TRBD2. Losses at the gene ends were 3 bases for V and 5 bases for J; bases not matched to a gene: 8. The CDR3 spans 16 residues. Germline V lookup: CDR1 SGDLS, CDR2 YYNGEE. This chain's CDR3 is CASSGIPGLAEDTQYF. The CDR3 coding sequence is TGTGCCAGCAGCGGGATACCGGGACTAGCGGAAGATACGCAGTATTTT.

The chain is built from TRBV5-1 and TRBJ1-1, with D unresolved. The V gene lost 2 bases and the J gene lost 1 base, with 9 bases spanning the gap. CDR1 is SGHRS, CDR2 YFSETQ, per germline. The CDR3 runs 14 residues. The CDR3 region is CASSFRSGNTEAFF. In nucleotides, the CDR3 is TGCGCCAGCAGCTTTCGGTCGGGGAACACTGAAGCTTTCTTT.

The chain joins TRBV27 to TRBJ1-1; D is undetermined. This CDR3 is built from 14 residues. Deletions cut 4 bases from V and 0 bases from J, with 9 bases between. CDR1 is MNHEY, CDR2 SMNVEV, per germline (reference sequence). In nucleotides, the CDR3 is TGTGCCAGCAGTTGGGCGAGTTTGAACACTGAAGCTTTCTTT. Its protein product is CASSWASLNTEAFF.

The chain joins TRBV28 to TRBJ1-2, with a tentative D call TRBD1 (6 bases). V was shortened by 5 bases and J by 4 bases, with 17 bases between the two germline ends. Germline V CDR1 and CDR2: MDHEN, SYDVKM. CDR3 size: 15 residues. CDR3 in DNA: TGTGCCAGCAGTCCGTCTGGCGGCAGGGGCTATGGCTACACCTTC. Amino acid sequence: CASSPSGGRGYGYTF.

The chain's CDR3 is CAIRDRSIYSGNTIYF. The CDR3 DNA reads as TGTGCCATCAGGGACAGATCCATTTACTCTGGAAACACCATATATTTT. The chain carries TRBV10-3 and TRBJ1-3; maybe TRBD1 (6 bases). Trimming shortened V by 6 bases and J by 0 bases, and 15 bases separated the two germline ends. The CDR3 runs 16 residues. Germline V lookup: CDR1 ENHRY, CDR2 SYGVKD.

The chain recombines TRBV27 with TRBJ2-3, with a possible D match to TRBD2 (7 bases). The V and J ends lost 4 bases and 6 bases respectively, with 17 bases between them. The CDR3 has 15 amino acids. Germline-derived CDR1 and CDR2 are MNHEY and SMNVEV (reference sequence). CDR3 sequence: CASSSPVGGGDTQYF. In DNA, the CDR3 is TGTGCCAGCAGTTCCCCGGTGGGGGGGGGCGATACGCAGTATTTT.

The rearrangement links TRBV4-2 to TRBJ2-7, with TRBD2 matching 9 bases. The CDR3 is made up of 17 amino acids. The junction had 9 bases not matched to a gene; V was cut back by 0 bases and J by 3 bases. Germline values: CDR1 LGHNA, CDR2 YNFKEQ. This CDR3 is CASSQDIFGLAFYEQYF. CDR3 coding DNA: TGTGCCAGCAGCCAAGATATTTTTGGACTAGCGTTCTACGAGCAGTACTTC.

The chain is built from TRBV4-1 and TRBJ2-1; 7 nucleotides match TRBD2. V trimming: 4 bases; J trimming: 0 bases; junction bases outside the gene matches: 6. The CDR3 is 16 amino acids. From germline, CDR1 is MGHRA and CDR2 YSYEKL. CDR3 DNA: TGCGCCAGCAGCCCCCTTGGGGAGGGCTCCTACAATGAGCAGTTCTTC. Translated, it gives CASSPLGEGSYNEQFF.